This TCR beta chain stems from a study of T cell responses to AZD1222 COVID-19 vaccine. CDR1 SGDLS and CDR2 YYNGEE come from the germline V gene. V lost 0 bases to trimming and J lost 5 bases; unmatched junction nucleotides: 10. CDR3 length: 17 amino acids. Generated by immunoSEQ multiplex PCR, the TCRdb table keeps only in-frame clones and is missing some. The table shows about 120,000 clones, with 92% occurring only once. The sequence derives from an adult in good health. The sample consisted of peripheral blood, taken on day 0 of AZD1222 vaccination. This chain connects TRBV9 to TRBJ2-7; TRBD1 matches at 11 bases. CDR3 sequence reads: CASSVAPGDRGEDEQYF. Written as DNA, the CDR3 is TGTGCCAGCAGCGTAGCTCCAGGGGACAGGGGGGAGGACGAGCAGTACTTC.